This entry describes one T cell receptor (beta chain). The antigen is not known. The CDR3 spans 14 residues. The germline V and J ends were trimmed by 2 bases and 3 bases, with 5 bases remaining between them. The V gene's germline CDR1 is WSHSY and CDR2 SAAADI. A roughly six-day coculture at 37°C was performed with the mixed lymphocyte reaction cells. This specimen belongs to a study of siplizumab effects on memory and regulatory T cells. Study overall: Siplizumab-free reactions were matched to around 0.99 ug/mL siplizumab reactions in paired mixed lymphocyte cultures.

TCR templates, about 100,000 per sample, were assayed. TCRdb's table, derived via immunoSEQ multiplex PCR, lists solely in-frame clones and lacks some. The profile shows about 5,600 clones, approximately 46% of them singletons. The rearrangement links TRBV10-2 to TRBJ1-6, with D hard to call. The specimen sequenced was CFSE-low (dividing) CD8+ T cells sorted from an allogeneic mixed lymphocyte reaction. The sequence derives from a human donor in good health; the cells came from an allogeneic mixed lymphocyte reaction. Some clones in this sample may be carry-over from other donors' samples. CDR3 bases: TGCGCCAGCAGTGAGCAGGTCTATAATTCACCCCTCCACTTT. This codes for CASSEQVYNSPLHF.